These 22 T cell receptor beta chains share one sample of origin, sequenced in a study of cytomegalovirus exposure and HLA in healthy donors. Clones were read by immunoSEQ multiplex PCR, and TCRdb kept only the in-frame ones, dropping some. This sample has 200,000 to 250,000 clones; around four fifths occur once, and the top ten carry around 15%. The sequenced sample was PBMCs. All receptors come from a woman aged 25-40 years in good health and CMV-seropositive.

The chain links TRBV4-1 to TRBJ2-2, with a weak D call TRBD2 (6 bases). The CDR3 is 17 residues long. V was clipped by 0 bases and J by 1 base, with 12 bases between them. From germline, CDR1 is MGHRA and CDR2 YSYEKL. CDR3 amino acids: CASSQDPRELNTGELFF. CDR3 bases: TGCGCCAGCAGCCAAGATCCCCGGGAGCTGAACACCGGGGAGCTGTTTTTT.

The CDR3 bases are TGCGCCAGCAGCTTGGACTTGACAGGTCCCCAGCATTTT. This codes for CASSLDLTGPQHF. V gene TRBV5-1 combines with J gene TRBJ1-5; possible D gene TRBD1, 6 bases. This CDR3 has 13 amino acids. The V gene lost 0 bases and the J gene lost 10 bases, with 11 bases spanning the gap. CDR1 is SGHRS and CDR2 is YFSETQ in the germline V gene. Using reference TRBV5-1 and TRBJ1-5 for the parts outside the CDR3, the full variable domain is KAGVTQTPRYLIKTRGQQVTLSCSPISGHRSVSWYQQTPGQGLQFLFEYFSETQRNKGNFPGRFSGRQFSNSRSEMNVSTLELGDSALYLCASSLDLTGPQHFGDGTRLSIL.

This clone was picked up one time. The chain uses TRBV6-5 and TRBJ1-1; D uncertain. The CDR3 covers 14 residues. V was clipped by 2 bases and J by 6 bases, with 13 bases between them. Germline values: CDR1 MNHEY, CDR2 SVGAGI. CDR3 DNA sequence: TGTGCCAGCAGTTACGCGGGCGGGTGGGCTGAAGCTTTCTTT. It encodes CASSYAGGWAEAFF.

A note on this clone: A read error may account for a junction end that differs from germline. The chain uses TRBV5-1 and TRBJ2-2; possible D gene TRBD2, 6 bases. Germline loops: CDR1 SGHRS, CDR2 YFSETQ. The CDR3 spans 15 residues. The CDR3 spells CASSLNSASPGGLFF. CDR3 in DNA: TGCGCCAGCAGCTTGAATAGCGCCAGCCCCGGGGGGCTGTTTTTT.

This chain joins TRBV7-2 and TRBJ1-4, with no clear D. The V end lost 4 bases, the J end lost 8 bases, and 11 bases lay between the germline ends. Germline V lookup: CDR1 SGHTA, CDR2 FQGNSA. The CDR3 loop spans 13 amino acids. CDR3: CASSSMVSEKLFF. CDR3 sequence (DNA): TGTGCCAGCAGCTCCATGGTGAGCGAAAAACTGTTTTTT.

The chain is built from TRBV15 and TRBJ2-1, with 11 bases lining up with TRBD2. Trimming at V came to 5 bases and at J to 4 bases, leaving 7 bases not matched to a gene. Germline CDR1 is LNHNV and CDR2 is YYDKDF (reference sequence). The CDR3 covers 16 residues. CDR3 residues: CATSSRLAGRYNEQFF. CDR3 bases: TGTGCCACCAGCTCCCGACTAGCGGGACGTTACAATGAGCAGTTCTTC. Full variable domain (missing parts from reference TRBV15 and TRBJ2-1): DAMVIQNPRYQVTQFGKPVTLSCSQTLNHNVMYWYQQKSSQAPKLLFHYYDKDFNNEADTPDNFQSRRPNTSFCFLDIRSPGLGDTAMYLCATSSRLAGRYNEQFFGPGTRLTVL.

The V call is TRBV7-8, the J call TRBJ1-5; D may be TRBD1 (6 bases). CDR3 length equals 15 residues. V dropped 5 bases and J dropped 2 bases, with 13 bases sitting between them. Germline CDR1 and CDR2: SGHVS and FQNEAQ. The CDR3 region has the DNA TGTGCCAGCAGCCTCGAGGGGGGAGGCAATCAGCCCCAGCATTTT. This codes for CASSLEGGGNQPQHF.

The V and J genes are TRBV30 and TRBJ1-2, with a possible D match to TRBD1 (5 bases). The CDR3 consists of 13 residues. Germline CDR1 and CDR2: GTSNPN and SVGIG (reference sequence). The germline V and J ends were trimmed by 1 base and 6 bases, with 12 bases remaining between them. The CDR3 loop reads CAWSDGRDHGYTF. CDR3 bases: TGTGCCTGGAGTGATGGCAGGGATCATGGCTACACCTTC.

The chain uses TRBV2 and TRBJ1-2, with a possible D match to TRBD1 (5 bases). CDR3 size: 12 residues. V was shortened by 8 bases and J by 3 bases, with 10 bases between the two germline ends. The germline CDR1 and CDR2 sequences are SNHLY and FYNNEI. CDR3 bases: TGTGCCAGCCCGTCGGGACACTATGGCTACACCTTC. It encodes CASPSGHYGYTF. Complete variable domain (other parts from reference TRBV2 and TRBJ1-2): EPEVTQTPSHQVTQMGQEVILRCVPISNHLYFYWYRQILGQKVEFLVSFYNNEISEKSEIFDDQFSVERPDGSNFTLKIRSTKLEDSAMYFCASPSGHYGYTFGSGTRLTVV.

This chain joins TRBV28 and TRBJ1-2; maybe TRBD1 (6 bases). This CDR3 contains 13 residues. Germline V lookup: CDR1 MDHEN, CDR2 SYDVKM. V gave up 1 base and J gave up 7 bases, with 10 bases separating them. In DNA, the CDR3 is TGTGCCAGCAGTTTATACGGCAGGGGTGGCTACACCTTC. Translation gives CASSLYGRGGYTF.

The count of this clone is one. V is TRBV30 and J is TRBJ2-1; tentatively, D is TRBD2 (5 bases). The CDR3 runs 15 residues. V gave up 2 bases and J gave up 6 bases, with 17 bases separating them. Germline CDR1 GTSNPN, CDR2 SVGIG (reference sequence). The CDR3 region is CAWSPGGSTSNEQFF. DNA of the CDR3: TGTGCCTGGAGTCCGGGTGGGAGCACCTCCAATGAGCAGTTCTTC.

Concerning this clone itself: A single base separates this from a much larger clone, so it may be a read error. The sample carries other DNA sequences with the same CDR3. This chain joins TRBV4-2 and TRBJ2-2; D gene ambiguous. The CDR3 has 12 residues. V was clipped by 2 bases and J by 2 bases, with 0 bases between them. Looked up from germline, CDR1 is LGHNA and CDR2 is YNFKEQ. CDR3 nucleotide sequence: TGTGCCAGCAGCCAAAACACCGGGGAGCTGTTTTTT. Translated: CASSQNTGELFF.

This chain connects TRBV30 to TRBJ2-5, with D perhaps matching TRBD1 (6 bases). Germline-derived CDR1 and CDR2 are GTSNPN and SVGIG (reference sequence). V gave up 1 base and J gave up 0 bases, with 9 bases separating them. The CDR3 has 14 amino acids. CDR3 in amino acids: CAWSEGHNQETQYF. CDR3 sequence (DNA): TGTGCCTGGAGTGAGGGACATAACCAAGAGACCCAGTACTTC. The full variable domain, its missing parts supplied by reference TRBV30 and TRBJ2-5, is SQTIHQWPATLVQPVGSPLSLECTVEGTSNPNLYWYRQAAGRGLQLLFYSVGIGQISSEVPQNLSASRPQDRQFILSSKKLLLSDSGFYLCAWSEGHNQETQYFGPGTRLLVL.

The CDR3 region is CAISALPGNQPQHF. The DNA for the CDR3 is TGTGCCATCAGTGCCCTCCCGGGTAATCAGCCCCAGCATTTT. The rearrangement uses TRBV10-3 and TRBJ1-5; D ambiguous. V was clipped by 4 bases and J by 4 bases, with 11 bases between them. Per the germline V gene, CDR1 is ENHRY and CDR2 is SYGVKD. The CDR3 consists of 14 residues.

This clone appeared once. At the DNA level, this CDR3 is encoded by other sequences in the same sample as well. V is TRBV30 and J is TRBJ1-1; D is undetermined. The CDR3 spans 11 residues. Trimming took off 0 bases at V and 4 bases at J, with 3 bases between the two ends. Germline CDR1 is GTSNPN and CDR2 is SVGIG (reference sequence). CDR3 DNA: TGTGCCTGGAGTGTAACCACTGAAGCTTTCTTT. Its protein is CAWSVTTEAFF. The variable domain in full, with the rest retrieved from reference TRBV30 and TRBJ1-1, is SQTIHQWPATLVQPVGSPLSLECTVEGTSNPNLYWYRQAAGRGLQLLFYSVGIGQISSEVPQNLSASRPQDRQFILSSKKLLLSDSGFYLCAWSVTTEAFFGQGTRLTVV.

The chain links TRBV29-1 to TRBJ1-3; D call uncertain. Germline CDR1 is SQVTM and CDR2 is ANQGSEA. The CDR3 runs 13 residues. V lost 7 bases and J 4 bases, leaving 14 bases between the germline ends. CDR3 amino acids: CSASHGPGNTIYF. Written as DNA, the CDR3 is TGCAGCGCCTCACATGGCCCGGGAAACACCATATATTTT. The complete variable domain, with remaining parts taken from reference TRBV29-1 and TRBJ1-3, reads SAVISQKPSRDICQRGTSLTIQCQVDSQVTMMFWYRQQPGQSLTLIATANQGSEATYESGFVIDKFPISRPNLTFSTLTVSNMSPEDSSIYLCSASHGPGNTIYFGEGSWLTVV.

The sample holds many counts of this clone. The chain employs TRBV25-1 and TRBJ2-7; the D is unclear. CDR1 and CDR2 (germline): MGHDK, SYGVNS. This CDR3 comprises 12 residues. V was clipped by 4 bases and J by 5 bases, with 9 bases between them. In DNA, the CDR3 is TGTGCCAGCAGTGTGGCTACGGACGAGCAGTACTTC. Translating it yields CASSVATDEQYF.

CDR3 in DNA: TGCAGTGCTAGAGATAGCGATGAGCAGTTCTTC. Residues: CSARDSDEQFF. This chain joins TRBV20-1 and TRBJ2-1; possible D gene TRBD2, 5 bases. The CDR3 loop spans 11 amino acids. V was cut by 0 bases and J by 8 bases, with 5 bases left in between. In germline, CDR1 is DFQATT, CDR2 SNEGSKA (reference sequence).

This rearrangement joins TRBV5-1 to TRBJ2-7; D remains unclear. V shed 3 bases and J shed 4 bases, with 11 bases lying between them. Germline V gene sequence: CDR1 SGHRS, CDR2 YFSETQ. There are 13 residues in the CDR3. The CDR3 sequence: CASSWRLSYEQYF. CDR3 DNA sequence: TGCGCCAGCAGCTGGAGACTTTCATACGAGCAGTACTTC.

The chain uses TRBV25-1 and TRBJ1-2; D unresolved. Trimming cost V 3 bases and J 4 bases, with 9 bases left between them. CDR1 and CDR2 from the germline V gene are MGHDK and SYGVNS. This CDR3 contains 13 residues. The CDR3 protein is CASSEGWAYGYTF. The CDR3 DNA follows: TGTGCCAGCAGTGAGGGGTGGGCCTATGGCTACACCTTC.

The rearrangement links TRBV28 to TRBJ1-2; 8 nucleotides line up with TRBD1. V shed 2 bases, J shed 7 bases, and the junction held 3 bases outside the gene matches. Germline values: CDR1 MDHEN, CDR2 SYDVKM. This CDR3 is 13 amino acids long. In DNA form, the CDR3 reads TGTGCCAGCAGTTTAGGGCAGGGGGCTGGCTACACCTTC. This sequence encodes CASSLGQGAGYTF.

The V call is TRBV30, the J call TRBJ2-7; 9 bases align to TRBD1. This CDR3 has 14 residues. CDR1 is GTSNPN and CDR2 is SVGIG in the germline V gene (reference sequence). Trimming removed 2 bases from V and 5 bases from J; junction bases left unmatched: 7. CDR3 sequence: CAWSRGQGIHEQYF. CDR3 sequence (DNA): TGTGCCTGGAGTAGAGGACAGGGGATCCACGAGCAGTACTTC.